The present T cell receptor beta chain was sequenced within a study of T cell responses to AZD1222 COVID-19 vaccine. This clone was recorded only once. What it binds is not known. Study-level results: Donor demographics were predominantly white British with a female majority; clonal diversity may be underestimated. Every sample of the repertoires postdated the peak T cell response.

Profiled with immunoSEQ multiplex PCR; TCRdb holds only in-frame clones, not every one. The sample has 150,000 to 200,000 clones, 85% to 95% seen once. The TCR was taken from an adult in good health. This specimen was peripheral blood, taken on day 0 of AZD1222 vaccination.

In DNA form, the CDR3 reads TGTGCCAGCAGACTATATAGCAATCAGCCCCAGCATTTT. This gives the protein CASRLYSNQPQHF. The chain is built from TRBV27 and TRBJ1-5; D gene ambiguous. The CDR3 totals 13 residues. CDR1 is MNHEY and CDR2 is SMNVEV in the germline V gene (reference sequence). With 6 bases removed from V and 0 bases from J, the gap between germline ends came to 6 bases.